The 20 T cell receptor beta chains in this list originate from one sample, sequenced in a study of OX40 agonist ivuxolimab in advanced cancers. Sequencing was performed with immunoSEQ multiplex PCR; in TCRdb, only in-frame clones are kept and a portion is missing. The sample includes 70,000 to 75,000 clones, roughly 86% of them seen just once. This sample comprised CD4+ or CD8+ T cells sorted from blood, obtained in a trial of the OX40 agonist ivuxolimab. The source of these receptors is an adult with an advanced solid tumor such as melanoma, head and neck, liver or kidney cancer.

The chain employs TRBV10-3 and TRBJ2-1, with 9 bases identical to TRBD1. Germline V gene data show CDR1 as ENHRY and CDR2 as SYGVKD. The CDR3 extends over 12 amino acids. V gave up 10 bases and J gave up 11 bases; unmatched junction bases: 9. Here the CDR3 reads CATQGAYLKQFF. Here the CDR3 DNA reads TGTGCCACACAGGGGGCGTATCTTAAGCAGTTCTTC.

Of note for this clone: A read error may account for a junction end that differs from germline. Other DNA sequences from this sample encode an identical CDR3 as well. The chain uses TRBV4-2 and TRBJ2-5; 9 nucleotides align to TRBD2. Germline CDR1 is LGHNA and CDR2 is YNFKEQ. The CDR3 runs 16 residues. CDR3 nucleotides: TGTGCCAGCAGCCAAGAACTTAGCGGGAGACAAGAGACTCAGTACTTC. It yields the protein CASSQELSGRQETQYF.

The chain couples TRBV6-6 to TRBJ2-5; 8 bases line up with TRBD1. Germline values: CDR1 MNHNY, CDR2 SVGAGI (reference sequence). V shed 5 bases and J 5 bases; nucleotides not matched to a gene: 4. This CDR3 has 13 residues. CDR3 sequence (DNA): TGTGCCAGCAGTCCGGACAGGGTGGAGACCCAGTACTTC. Translated: CASSPDRVETQYF.

The chain has TRBV10-3 and TRBJ2-2, with 11 bases matching TRBD2. Germline loops: CDR1 ENHRY, CDR2 SYGVKD. The CDR3 has 15 amino acids. V was pared by 5 bases and J by 7 bases, with 6 bases of the junction left unmatched. The CDR3 spells CAISYSGTSGGELFF. DNA of the CDR3: TGTGCCATCAGTTACTCCGGGACTAGCGGCGGGGAGCTGTTTTTT.

The chain recombines TRBV9 with TRBJ2-7, with TRBD2 identical over 7 bases. Per the germline V gene, CDR1 is SGDLS and CDR2 is YYNGEE. V trimming: 4 bases; J trimming: 6 bases; junction bases outside the gene matches: 10. The CDR3 length is 14 residues. CDR3 region: CASSIAGSSGEQYF. DNA for the CDR3: TGTGCCAGCAGCATAGCGGGTTCGTCGGGCGAGCAGTACTTC.

This clone was seen a handful of times. The chain employs TRBV27 and TRBJ2-1; TRBD2 aligns across 11 bases. The CDR3 covers 16 residues. The V gene end was trimmed by 7 bases and the J gene end by 8 bases; junction bases not matched to a gene: 13. Germline-derived CDR1 and CDR2 are MNHEY and SMNVEV (reference sequence). The CDR3 reads CASTSIGSGRVDEQFF. In nucleotides, the CDR3 is TGTGCCAGCACCTCAATAGGTAGCGGGAGGGTAGATGAGCAGTTCTTC.

The J gene is TRBJ1-1, the V gene TRBV5-1; TRBD1 might be the D (6 bases). V gave up 2 bases and J gave up 1 base, with 9 bases separating them. The CDR3 consists of 14 residues. From germline, CDR1 is SGHRS and CDR2 YFSETQ. The CDR3 DNA follows: TGCGCCAGCAGCTTAGGACAGCAGAACACTGAAGCTTTCTTT. Amino acids: CASSLGQQNTEAFF.

The rearrangement joins TRBV10-3 to TRBJ1-1; 7 bases align to TRBD1. The J segment lost 0 bases and the V segment lost 5 bases, leaving 3 bases of the junction unmatched. The CDR3 runs 14 residues. Germline-derived CDR1 and CDR2 are ENHRY and SYGVKD. The CDR3 DNA reads as TGTGCCATCAGTCAGGGGGTCATGAACACTGAAGCTTTCTTT. This encodes CAISQGVMNTEAFF.

The rearrangement uses TRBV5-1 and TRBJ2-5, with D perhaps given as TRBD1 or TRBD2 (5 bases each). CDR1 is SGHRS and CDR2 is YFSETQ in the germline V gene. V was cut by 0 bases and J by 5 bases, with 14 bases left in between. The CDR3 has 15 residues. This CDR3 is CASSLESGRRETQYF. The CDR3, as DNA: TGCGCCAGCAGCTTGGAGTCAGGGAGAAGGGAGACCCAGTACTTC.

This chain joins TRBV4-3 and TRBJ2-1; D is perhaps TRBD2 (6 bases). Trimming pared 0 bases from V and 12 bases from J, leaving 12 bases between. The length of the CDR3 is 13 residues. Looked up from germline, CDR1 is LGHNA and CDR2 is YSLEER. CDR3 amino acids: CASSQDKAGRQFF. The CDR3 DNA reads TGCGCCAGCAGCCAAGACAAGGCGGGACGGCAGTTCTTC.

The chain recombines TRBV7-8 with TRBJ1-2, with a tentative D call TRBD1 (6 bases). V shed 5 bases and J shed 5 bases, with 12 bases lying between them. This CDR3 spans 13 amino acids. Germline lookup yields CDR1 SGHVS and CDR2 FQNEAQ. The CDR3 nucleotides read TGTGCCAGCAGCCATACAGGGTATTATGGCTACACCTTC. It is translated as CASSHTGYYGYTF.

J is TRBJ2-7 and V is TRBV11-2, with 13 bases that match TRBD2. From germline, CDR1 is SGHAT and CDR2 FQNNGV. There are 15 residues in the CDR3. V trimming: 4 bases; J trimming: 5 bases; junction bases outside the gene matches: 5. The CDR3 DNA is TGTGCCAGCAGCTCGGGACTAGCGGGACAGGACGAGCAGTACTTC. This codes for CASSSGLAGQDEQYF.

This chain's CDR3 is CASSQSGTGERELSNQPQHF. CDR3 DNA sequence: TGCGCCAGCAGTCAATCGGGGACAGGGGAGAGGGAATTGAGCAATCAGCCCCAGCATTTT. The chain uses TRBV23-1 and TRBJ1-5; TRBD1 agrees at 10 bases. TRBV23-1 is an ORF, with its function uncertain. This CDR3 region has 20 residues. V lost 0 bases, J lost 1 base, and 12 bases stayed unmatched.

V is TRBV4-3 and J is TRBJ1-5; D not certain. There are 13 residues in the CDR3. CDR1 is LGHNA, CDR2 YSLEER, per germline. V dropped 1 base and J dropped 6 bases, with 7 bases sitting between them. CDR3 region: CASSQASGQPQHF. CDR3 DNA sequence: TGCGCCAGCAGCCAAGCTTCCGGTCAGCCCCAGCATTTT.

This clone was recorded only once. V gene TRBV27 combines with J gene TRBJ1-2; no clear D. This CDR3 has 12 amino acids. Germline-derived CDR1 and CDR2 are MNHEY and SMNVEV (reference sequence). Trimming shortened V by 2 bases and J by 5 bases, and 6 bases separated the two germline ends. For the CDR3, the DNA is TGTGCCAGCAGTTTAAAAGGATATGGCTACACCTTC. It yields the protein CASSLKGYGYTF.

J is TRBJ2-2 and V is TRBV6-1; D might be TRBD1 (5 bases). The germline V gene encodes CDR1 MNHNS and CDR2 SASEGT. CDR3 size: 12 residues. V lost 6 bases, J lost 7 bases, and 9 bases lay in between. The CDR3 nucleotides read TGTGCCAGCAGAAGGGGCCTCGGGGAGCTGTTTTTT. Translated, it gives CASRRGLGELFF.

This rearrangement joins TRBV7-8 to TRBJ2-3, with unresolved D. V was trimmed by 5 bases and J by 3 bases, leaving 12 bases between them. Germline CDR1 and CDR2: SGHVS and FQNEAQ. The CDR3 totals 14 residues. DNA of the CDR3: TGTGCCAGCAGCCTACGGGTGTTGACAGATACGCAGTATTTT. Protein: CASSLRVLTDTQYF.

The chain has TRBV9 and TRBJ2-1; D gene ambiguous. In germline, CDR1 is SGDLS, CDR2 YYNGEE. This CDR3 contains 11 residues. V lost 5 bases and J lost 4, with 4 bases in between. Written as DNA, the CDR3 is TGTGCCAGCAGTGTTTACAATGAGCAGTTCTTC. Translation: CASSVYNEQFF.

The chain employs TRBV5-1 and TRBJ2-3; no definite D call. The CDR3 loop spans 13 amino acids. Germline values: CDR1 SGHRS, CDR2 YFSETQ. V was cut by 2 bases and J by 3 bases, with 7 bases left in between. CDR3 DNA sequence: TGCGCCAGCAGCTTTGGCGAAACAGATACGCAGTATTTT. This codes for CASSFGETDTQYF.

As for this clone: This CDR3 is also generated by other DNA sequences in the sample. The V call is TRBV18, the J call TRBJ1-1, with TRBD1 as a possible D gene (5 bases). V was pared by 1 base and J by 1 base, with 7 bases between. This CDR3 comprises 14 residues. Germline V gene data show CDR1 as KGHSH and CDR2 as LQKENI. The CDR3, as DNA: TGTGCCAGCTCACCACAAGGGGCGAACACTGAAGCTTTCTTT. This codes for CASSPQGANTEAFF.